This TCR beta chain was sequenced in a study of T cell responses to AZD1222 COVID-19 vaccine. CDR1 and CDR2 (germline): GTSNPN, SVGIG (reference sequence). This CDR3 spans 16 amino acids. J gave up 4 bases and V 2 bases, and 6 bases lay outside the gene matches. Repertoires were generated with immunoSEQ multiplex PCR, while TCRdb's copy carries only in-frame clones and drops some. This sample yields about 140,000 clones, of which about nine tenths are seen a single time; roughly 3.1% belongs to the top ten. Specimen: peripheral blood, collected on day 0 of AZD1222 vaccination. J is TRBJ2-3 and V is TRBV30; 13 bases match TRBD2. The sequence was collected from an adult in good health. This CDR3 reads CAWSSGLAGVADTQYF. The CDR3 nucleotides read TGTGCCTGGAGTTCCGGACTAGCGGGAGTTGCAGATACGCAGTATTTT.